This T cell receptor (beta chain) was recorded in a study of cytomegalovirus exposure and HLA in healthy donors. Findings and caveats of the study: Altogether, 150 to 200 TCR beta chains were recorded as cytomegalovirus-associated.

Libraries were prepared by immunoSEQ multiplex PCR; TCRdb keeps only in-frame clonotypes and omits some of them. The data contain 150,000 to 200,000 clones, roughly 86% of them singletons. The germline V gene encodes CDR1 PRHDT and CDR2 FYEKMQ (reference sequence). The junction had 5 bases not matched to a gene; V was cut back by 2 bases and J by 3 bases. The CDR3 is 15 amino acids. As concerns this clone: Antigen unknown.

The sample was PBMCs. The gene calls are TRBV13 and TRBJ2-7, with 9 bases lining up with TRBD1. This sequence was found in a man younger than 30 in good health and CMV-seropositive. The CDR3 coding sequence is TGTGCCAGCAGCTTACTCCGGGACAGGGACTACGAGCAGTACTTC. This encodes CASSLLRDRDYEQYF.